This is a list of T cell receptor beta chains from one sample in a study of identical twins. MiXCR, run by TCRdb on the 5' RACE reads, gives a single entry per CDR3 protein. The sample lists approximately 670,000 distinct CDR3 sequences, around 6.1% seen once, with 1.5% to 2% in the top ten. Sequencing input: naive T cells sorted from blood. The receptors originated from a man aged 18 to 29 in good health. Each CDR3 is given with its conserved first and last residue. The D gene is left open where the match is weak. Not every row has a clone size; where given, it reads once, few, many or a size class.

J | D | V | size | DNA | CDR3
TRBJ2-7 | TRBD2 | TRBV28 | few | TGTGCCAGCAGTTTCAAACTAGCGGCTTACTCCTACGAGCAGTACTTC | CASSFKLAAYSYEQYF
TRBJ2-3 | - | TRBV7-9 | few | TGTGCCAGCAGCTTATTAGTCGGCGATACGCAGTATTTT | CASSLLVGDTQYF
TRBJ1-1 | - | TRBV12-3/TRBV12-4 | many | TGTGCCAGCACCCTAGGGCCGGGGAAGAGTACTGAAGCTTTCTTT | CASTLGPGKSTEAFF
TRBJ2-2 | - | TRBV7-9 | - | TGTGCCAGCAGACCCGAAGGAGAAATCGCGAACACCGGGGAGCTGTTTTTT | CASRPEGEIANTGELFF
TRBJ2-3 | TRBD2 | TRBV7-2 | - | TGTGCCAGCAGCTTAGTTGGCGGGAGAGGTGCAGATACGCAGTATTTT | CASSLVGGRGADTQYF
TRBJ2-4 | - | TRBV15 | many | TGTGCCACCAGTCCAGGGGGGCGCGTCATTCAGTACTTC | CATSPGGRVIQYF
TRBJ1-1 | TRBD1 | TRBV18 | - | TGTGCCAGCTCACGGGACAGGGGTGACACTGAAGCTTTCTTT | CASSRDRGDTEAFF
TRBJ2-3 | - | TRBV20-1 | many | TGCAGTGCTTGGAGGGATACGCAGTATTTT | CSAWRDTQYF
TRBJ2-1 | TRBD2 | TRBV29-1 | - | TGCAGCGGCCGCCAGGGGCGGGAGGCTGAGCAGTTCTTC | CSGRQGREAEQFF
TRBJ2-1 | TRBD2 | TRBV6-5 | many | TGTGCCAGCAGATCCAGCGGGACTGAGCAGTTCTTC | CASRSSGTEQFF
TRBJ2-7 | - | TRBV27 | - | TGTGCCAGCAGTCAGACGTTTGTGAATCTCTACGAGCAGTACTTC | CASSQTFVNLYEQYF
TRBJ2-3 | TRBD2 | TRBV5-1 | few | TGCGCCAGCAGCTTGGCTGGATCCACTAGCGGAGGACCCACAGATACGCAGTATTTT | CASSLAGSTSGGPTDTQYF
TRBJ2-2 | TRBD2 | TRBV12-3/TRBV12-4 | many | TGTGCCAGCAGTTTAATTGGGGTCCCAAGCGGGAGGGCCTCGGACACCGGGGAGCTGTTTTTT | CASSLIGVPSGRASDTGELFF
TRBJ2-7 | TRBD1 | TRBV27 | - | TGTGCCAGCGGGTACTTAGGACAGGGGTACGAGCAGTACTTC | CASGYLGQGYEQYF
TRBJ2-1 | TRBD2 | TRBV5-1 | many | TGCGCCAGCAGCTTGTACGGACTAGCGGGAGCGGGTGATGAGCAGTTCTTC | CASSLYGLAGAGDEQFF
TRBJ2-1 | - | TRBV7-2 | - | TGTGCCAGCAGCCGTGGGGACTTAAGCTCCTACAATGAGCAGTTCTTC | CASSRGDLSSYNEQFF
TRBJ2-1 | TRBD2 | TRBV10-3 | many | TGTGCCATCACCGGGCCCGGGACTAGGGGCGGTGAGCAGTTCTTC | CAITGPGTRGGEQFF
TRBJ2-7 | - | TRBV12-2 | - | TGTGCAAGTCGCTTCGTCAGGGGGCACCTCTTCCCCTACGAGCAGTACTTC | CASRFVRGHLFPYEQYF
TRBJ2-3 | TRBD2 | TRBV6-2/TRBV6-3 | few | TGTGCCAGCAGTTACCTACCAGCGGGAAAGACTACGCAGTATTTT | CASSYLPAGKTTQYF
TRBJ1-1 | - | TRBV4-1 | few | TGCGCCAGCAGCCAGCATGCGACAACCAACACTGAAGCTTTCTTT | CASSQHATTNTEAFF
TRBJ2-1 | TRBD2 | TRBV27 | many | TGTGCCAGCAGCCTTACTAGCGGTGCTGAGCAGTTCTTC | CASSLTSGAEQFF
TRBJ1-5 | - | TRBV11-2 | many | TGTGCCAGCAGCCACTACTCGGCGGGCATGGGGCCCCAGCATTTT | CASSHYSAGMGPQHF
TRBJ2-2 | TRBD2 | TRBV10-3 | many | TGTGCCACAGAGAGCGGGAGTAACACCGGGGAGCTGTTTTTT | CATESGSNTGELFF
TRBJ2-1 | TRBD2 | TRBV9 | many | TGTGCCAGCAGCGTTAGTCTCCGGGAGGCATACAATGAGCAGTTCTTC | CASSVSLREAYNEQFF
TRBJ2-1 | - | TRBV24-1 | many | TGTGCCACCAGTGATCCAGACACAGGGTTAAATGAGCAGTTCTTC | CATSDPDTGLNEQFF
TRBJ2-5 | TRBD1 | TRBV6-5 | - | TGTGCCAGCAGTCACCGGGACAGGGGTTCGAGAGAGACCCAGTACTTC | CASSHRDRGSRETQYF
TRBJ2-3 | TRBD1 | TRBV20-1 | - | TGCAGTGCTAGGATTCCGGACAGGGCAAATACGCAGTATTTT | CSARIPDRANTQYF
TRBJ2-1 | - | TRBV12-3/TRBV12-4 | many | TGTGCCAGCAGTTCCTGGGAGGCCGAGCAGTTCTTC | CASSSWEAEQFF
TRBJ2-7 | - | TRBV11-1 | few | TGTGCCAGCAGCCTATCGGGGATAAACGAGCAGTACTTC | CASSLSGINEQYF
TRBJ2-7 | - | TRBV6-6 | - | TGTGCCAGCAGGTCAGCGTCCTCCTACGAGCAGTACTTC | CASRSASSYEQYF
TRBJ2-1 | - | TRBV12-3/TRBV12-4 | - | TGTGCCAGCAACCCCGCCCCGGGTTCCAACAATGAGCAGTTCTTC | CASNPAPGSNNEQFF
TRBJ1-2 | TRBD1 | TRBV7-9 | many | TGTGCCAGCAGCACGACAGGGGATGGCTACACCTTC | CASSTTGDGYTF
TRBJ1-1 | TRBD1 | TRBV25-1 | many | TGTGCCAGCAGCGATCCGACAGGGTGGGACACTGAAGCTTTCTTT | CASSDPTGWDTEAFF
TRBJ1-5 | - | TRBV28 | many | TGTGCCACCTATCCGGGGCAGACAAATCAGCCCCAGCATTTT | CATYPGQTNQPQHF
TRBJ2-5 | TRBD2 | TRBV20-1 | many | TGCAGTGCTAGAGTGACTAGCGGGATCTTGACCCAGTACTTC | CSARVTSGILTQYF
TRBJ2-7 | - | TRBV15 | - | TGTGCCACCAGCAGAGACCGGGCCCCGGTAGCGGCTTACGAGCAGTACTTC | CATSRDRAPVAAYEQYF
TRBJ2-1 | TRBD2 | TRBV5-6 | - | TGTGCCAGCAGCAAAACACCGGGACTAGCGGGCAATGAGCAGTTCTTC | CASSKTPGLAGNEQFF
TRBJ2-7 | - | TRBV4-1 | few | TGCGCCAGCAGCCTAATCCCGGGATTAGGCACCTACGAGCAGTACTTC | CASSLIPGLGTYEQYF
TRBJ2-1 | - | TRBV7-2 | few | TGTGCCAGCAGCCCATCGCCGCGGAGCTCCTACAATGAGCAGTTCTTC | CASSPSPRSSYNEQFF
TRBJ1-2 | - | TRBV20-1 | few | TGCAGTGCTAGCGGAGGGATCTATGGCTACACCTTC | CSASGGIYGYTF
TRBJ2-4 | - | TRBV2 | many | TGTGCCAGCAGTGACCGACTAGCCAAAAACATTCAGTACTTC | CASSDRLAKNIQYF
TRBJ2-3 | - | TRBV24-1 | - | TGTGCCACCAGTGATTATGAGTATACGCAGTATTTT | CATSDYEYTQYF
TRBJ2-3 | TRBD2 | TRBV20-1 | - | TGCAGTGCGGGATCCGGGACTAGCGGGAGGGCCCGCACAGATACGCAGTATTTT | CSAGSGTSGRARTDTQYF
TRBJ2-3 | - | TRBV20-1 | few | TGCAGTCCGAGGGGGGACAGATTGGGGACGGATACGCAGTATTTT | CSPRGDRLGTDTQYF
TRBJ2-1 | TRBD2 | TRBV4-2 | few | TGTGCCAGCAGCCATGATAGCGGGGCTACCTACAATGAGCAGTTCTTC | CASSHDSGATYNEQFF
TRBJ2-1 | - | TRBV24-1 | many | TGTGCCACCAGTGTTGCGGGGACCGCCTACAATGAGCAGTTCTTC | CATSVAGTAYNEQFF
TRBJ1-1 | - | TRBV7-9 | few | TGTGCCAGCAGCCCGAGGGACCTTGTCCGCGAAGCTTTCTTT | CASSPRDLVREAFF
TRBJ2-5 | - | TRBV4-2 | few | TGTGCCAGCAGCCAGGGAGTTTTAATCCAAGAGACCCAGTACTTC | CASSQGVLIQETQYF